The present T cell receptor beta chain was sequenced within a study of early T cells in non-severe SARS-CoV-2 infection. In the study overall: Chains were not paired, and sequencing was done on bulk RNA from unsorted whole blood. Study-wide results and caveats: Using VDJdb, the matching emphasized anti-spike CD8 responses while missing private and CD4 specificities.

Looked up from germline, CDR1 is SGHRS and CDR2 is YFSETQ. The V end was cut by 0 bases, the J end by 6 bases, with 9 bases between. The CDR3 runs to 13 residues. This clonotype has a single count. Its specificity is unknown. Unique molecular identifier tags were affixed to discrete cDNA molecules. From the 5' RACE reads, TCRdb called clonotypes with MiXCR, one entry per CDR3 protein. There are about 56,000 distinct CDR3 sequences in the sample; about 12% occur only once, and about 3% lies in the top ten. The receptor's source is an adult who was a healthcare worker with PCR-confirmed SARS-CoV-2 infection or an uninfected control (not recorded which). Sequencing was performed on whole blood. V usage is TRBV5-1 and J usage is TRBJ1-2; D not resolved. The CDR3: CASSLGRADGYTF. Written as DNA, the CDR3 is TGCGCCAGCAGCTTGGGTCGGGCGGATGGCTACACCTTC.